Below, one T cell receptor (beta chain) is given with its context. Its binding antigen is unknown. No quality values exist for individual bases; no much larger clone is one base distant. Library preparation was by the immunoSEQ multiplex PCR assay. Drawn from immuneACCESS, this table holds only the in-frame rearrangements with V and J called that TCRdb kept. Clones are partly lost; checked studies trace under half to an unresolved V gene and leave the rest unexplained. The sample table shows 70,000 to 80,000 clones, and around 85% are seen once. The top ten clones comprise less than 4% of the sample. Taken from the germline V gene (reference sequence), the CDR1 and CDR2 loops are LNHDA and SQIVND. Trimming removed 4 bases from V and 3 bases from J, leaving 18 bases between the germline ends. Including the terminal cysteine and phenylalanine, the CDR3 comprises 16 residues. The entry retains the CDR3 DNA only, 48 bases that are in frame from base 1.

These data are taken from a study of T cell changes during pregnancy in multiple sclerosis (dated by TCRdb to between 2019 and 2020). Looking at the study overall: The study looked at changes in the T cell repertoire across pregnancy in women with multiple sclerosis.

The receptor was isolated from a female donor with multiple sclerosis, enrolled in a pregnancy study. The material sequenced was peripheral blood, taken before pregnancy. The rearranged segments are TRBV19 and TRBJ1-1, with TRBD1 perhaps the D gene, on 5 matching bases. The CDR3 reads CASSNRQTDFHTEAFF. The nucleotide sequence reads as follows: TGTGCCAGTAGTAACCGACAGACAGATTTTCACACTGAAGCTTTCTTT.